A selection of T cell receptor beta chains follows, all from one sample in a study of brain T cells in children with intractable seizures. The assay was immunoSEQ multiplex PCR, and TCRdb's table has in-frame clones only and misses some. The table includes about 340,000 clones, about 93% detected once. The sequencing used peripheral blood, collected around 5 months after surgery. The source is a boy under two years old with tuberous sclerosis and intractable seizures. Each CDR3 is given with its conserved first and last residue. The order of the fields is clone size, D gene, J gene, V gene, CDR3 DNA, CDR3 protein. A D gene is named only where the DNA matches it firmly. Clone size, where shown, is once, few, many, or a class for clones that have expanded.

size: NA
D: TRBD2
J: TRBJ2-5
V: TRBV6-5
DNA: TGTGCCAGCAGTTGGGGAGGGAGGGAGACCCAGTACTTC
CDR3: CASSWGGRETQYF

size: NA
D: NA
J: TRBJ2-5
V: TRBV21-1
DNA: TGTGCCAGCAGCACACCAGACAGGGGCGGATCCGGGACCCAGTACTTC
CDR3: CASSTPDRGGSGTQYF

size: NA
D: NA
J: TRBJ2-3
V: TRBV6-2/TRBV6-3
DNA: TGTGCCAGCAGTGCGTCATTGTCCGGGGCCAGCACAGATACGCAGTATTTT
CDR3: CASSASLSGASTDTQYF

size: once
D: NA
J: TRBJ2-5
V: TRBV30
DNA: TGTGCCTGGTCCCTCGGAGAGACCCAGTACTTC
CDR3: CAWSLGETQYF

size: NA
D: TRBD2
J: TRBJ2-3
V: TRBV4-2
DNA: TGTGCCAGCAGCTTCGGGACTAGCGGGAGAGTCGCAGATACGCAGTATTTT
CDR3: CASSFGTSGRVADTQYF

size: NA
D: NA
J: TRBJ1-4
V: TRBV20-1
DNA: TGCAGTGCTAGTGCAGGGCGGTATGAAAAACTGTTTTTT
CDR3: CSASAGRYEKLFF

size: NA
D: TRBD2
J: TRBJ2-1
V: TRBV2
DNA: TGTGCCAGCAGGACTAGCGGGAGGGGTTGGGGTGAGCAGTTCTTC
CDR3: CASRTSGRGWGEQFF

size: NA
D: NA
J: TRBJ1-1
V: TRBV7-2
DNA: TGTGCCAGCAGCCATTACGGGGGCACTGAAGCTTTCTTT
CDR3: CASSHYGGTEAFF

size: NA
D: NA
J: TRBJ1-2
V: TRBV7-8
DNA: TGTGCCAGCAGCTTCAGGGAGGGCCCGACTCAAAAAAATGGCTACACCTTC
CDR3: CASSFREGPTQKNGYTF

size: NA
D: NA
J: TRBJ1-1
V: TRBV7-8
DNA: TGTGCCAGCAGCTTAATCCTTGCGGGTAGAACTGAAGCTTTCTTT
CDR3: CASSLILAGRTEAFF

size: NA
D: NA
J: TRBJ1-5
V: TRBV19
DNA: TGTGCCAGTAGTATAATGGTATGGCAGTCCAATCAGCCCCAGCATTTT
CDR3: CASSIMVWQSNQPQHF

size: NA
D: NA
J: TRBJ1-1
V: TRBV5-1
DNA: TGCGCCAGCAGGAACACACCCAGGTTGAACACTGAAGCTTTCTTT
CDR3: CASRNTPRLNTEAFF

size: NA
D: NA
J: TRBJ1-1
V: TRBV2
DNA: TGTGCCAGCAGACCTCGTGGAGGAGGAAACACTGAAGCTTTCTTT
CDR3: CASRPRGGGNTEAFF

size: NA
D: NA
J: TRBJ1-1
V: TRBV10-3
DNA: TGTGCCATCTGGGACCAGGTCACTGAAGCTTTCTTT
CDR3: CAIWDQVTEAFF

size: NA
D: NA
J: TRBJ1-2
V: TRBV30
DNA: TGTGCCTGGAGTGTACGAATCGGCTACACCTTC
CDR3: CAWSVRIGYTF

size: NA
D: NA
J: TRBJ1-2
V: TRBV6-5
DNA: TGTGCCAGCAGCATAAGTTATACATCTGGCTACACCTTC
CDR3: CASSISYTSGYTF

size: NA
D: NA
J: TRBJ1-2
V: TRBV13
DNA: TGTGCCAGCAGCCAAGATGTGGCCGCGGAGGGCTACACCTTC
CDR3: CASSQDVAAEGYTF

size: NA
D: NA
J: TRBJ1-1
V: TRBV27
DNA: TGTGCCAGCTCGACCTCCAGCGATAAAGCTTTCTTT
CDR3: CASSTSSDKAFF

size: NA
D: NA
J: TRBJ1-2
V: TRBV19
DNA: TGTGCCAGTAGTATAAGGGACTATGGCTACACCTTC
CDR3: CASSIRDYGYTF

size: NA
D: TRBD2
J: TRBJ2-7
V: TRBV7-6
DNA: TGTGCCAGCAGCCCCCGACTAGCGGGAGTGCAAAAGGGCTCCTACGAGCAGTACTTC
CDR3: CASSPRLAGVQKGSYEQYF

size: NA
D: NA
J: TRBJ2-1
V: TRBV5-5
DNA: TGTGCCAGCAGCTTGGTCCCAGCGGCAAGCTCCTACAATGAGCAGTTCTTC
CDR3: CASSLVPAASSYNEQFF

size: NA
D: TRBD1
J: TRBJ1-5
V: TRBV4-1
DNA: TGCGCCAGCAGCCCGGGTCCCGGGACAGTGAAAATATATAGCAATCAGCCCCAGCATTTT
CDR3: CASSPGPGTVKIYSNQPQHF

size: few
D: TRBD2
J: TRBJ2-7
V: TRBV27
DNA: TGTGCCAGCAAGCTTAGCGGGGACTACGAGCAGTACTTC
CDR3: CASKLSGDYEQYF

size: NA
D: TRBD1
J: TRBJ2-2
V: TRBV6-5
DNA: TGTGCCAGCAGTTACCAGGGGGCCACCGGGGAGCTGTTTTTT
CDR3: CASSYQGATGELFF

size: NA
D: NA
J: TRBJ1-2
V: TRBV27
DNA: TGTGCCAGCAGTGCATACAGCAGAACTAACTATGGCTACACCTTC
CDR3: CASSAYSRTNYGYTF

size: NA
D: TRBD2
J: TRBJ2-2
V: TRBV7-6
DNA: TGTGCCAGCAGCCCCCAAGCCGGGACTAGCGGTGGGGAGCTGTTTTTT
CDR3: CASSPQAGTSGGELFF

size: NA
D: NA
J: TRBJ1-5
V: TRBV2
DNA: TGTGCCAGCAGTGAAGGTGGGAGTCCTGATCAGCCCCAGCATTTT
CDR3: CASSEGGSPDQPQHF

size: NA
D: NA
J: TRBJ1-1
V: TRBV3-1/TRBV3-2
DNA: TGTGCCAGCAGCCCCCGTAGGGGTCGGAACACTGAAGCTTTCTTT
CDR3: CASSPRRGRNTEAFF

size: once
D: NA
J: TRBJ2-1
V: TRBV9
DNA: TGTGCCAGCAGCGTAGGTGGGGACAATGAGCAGTTCTTC
CDR3: CASSVGGDNEQFF

size: NA
D: NA
J: TRBJ2-7
V: TRBV2
DNA: TGTGCCAGCAGACCGGACGTACCCTACGAGCAGTACTTC
CDR3: CASRPDVPYEQYF

size: NA
D: NA
J: TRBJ2-5
V: TRBV15
DNA: TGTGCCACCAGCACCCGCGGAGAGACCCAGTACTTC
CDR3: CATSTRGETQYF

size: NA
D: TRBD2
J: TRBJ2-1
V: TRBV11-3
DNA: TGTGCCAGCAGCGGTCGGACGGGGGGGCGTAGTGAGCAGTTCTTC
CDR3: CASSGRTGGRSEQFF

size: NA
D: TRBD1
J: TRBJ2-1
V: TRBV4-1
DNA: TGCGCCAGCAGCCAGCTACAGGGGGCTGATGAGCAGTTCTTC
CDR3: CASSQLQGADEQFF

size: NA
D: TRBD1
J: TRBJ1-4
V: TRBV28
DNA: TGTGCCAGCAGTTTTGGGGGACAGGGTTTTGAAAAACTGTTTTTT
CDR3: CASSFGGQGFEKLFF

size: NA
D: NA
J: TRBJ1-1
V: TRBV27
DNA: TGTGCCAGCAGGCTAGGACAGATTAACACTGAAGCTTTCTTT
CDR3: CASRLGQINTEAFF

size: NA
D: TRBD1
J: TRBJ2-2
V: TRBV7-9
DNA: TGTGCCAGCAGCCGACGGGACAGATCGAACACCGGGGAGCTGTTTTTT
CDR3: CASSRRDRSNTGELFF

size: NA
D: TRBD1
J: TRBJ1-2
V: TRBV24-1
DNA: TGTGCCACCAGTGACTACGGGACAGGGAAGAATGGCTACACCTTC
CDR3: CATSDYGTGKNGYTF